This TCR beta chain was sequenced during a study of cytomegalovirus exposure and HLA in healthy donors. Study context: Inside one of the first data releases sat some 93 million unique TCRs taken from HLA-typed donors.

Findings of the study overall: TCR beta sequences numbering 15,000 to 20,000 were associated with HLA alleles at 0.05 false discovery rate in a later analysis. A few V segments could not be told apart, such as TRBV6-2 and TRBV6-3, and were left out. Investigators reported about 160 TCR beta chains as tied to cytomegalovirus.

PCR used 60 Vbeta primers and 13 Jbeta primers. Sequencing was performed with immunoSEQ multiplex PCR; in TCRdb, only in-frame clones are kept and a portion is missing. This sample has 200,000 or so clones, with approximately 80% found just once. Per germline, CDR1 PRHDT and CDR2 FYEKMQ (reference sequence). Trimming pared 1 base from V and 4 bases from J, leaving 13 bases between. This CDR3 is built from 15 residues. To note about this clone: What it binds is not known.

The J gene is TRBJ1-2, the V gene TRBV13; the D gene is possibly TRBD1 (6 bases). The TCR originated in a man aged 25-40 years in good health and CMV-seronegative. Sequences were obtained from PBMCs. The CDR3, as DNA: TGTGCCAGCAGCTTAGTGGGGGCAACGGGCTATGGCTACACCTTC. Protein: CASSLVGATGYGYTF.